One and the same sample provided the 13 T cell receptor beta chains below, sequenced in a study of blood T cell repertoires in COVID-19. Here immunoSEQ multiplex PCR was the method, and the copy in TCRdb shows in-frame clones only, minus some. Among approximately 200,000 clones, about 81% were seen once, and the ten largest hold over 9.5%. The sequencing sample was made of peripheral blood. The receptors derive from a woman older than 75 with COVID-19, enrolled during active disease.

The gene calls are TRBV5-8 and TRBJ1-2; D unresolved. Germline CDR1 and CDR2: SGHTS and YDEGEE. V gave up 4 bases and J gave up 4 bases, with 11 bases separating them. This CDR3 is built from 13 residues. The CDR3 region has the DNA TGTGCCAGCAGCGTCCACATGCCCTATGGCTACACCTTC. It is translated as CASSVHMPYGYTF.

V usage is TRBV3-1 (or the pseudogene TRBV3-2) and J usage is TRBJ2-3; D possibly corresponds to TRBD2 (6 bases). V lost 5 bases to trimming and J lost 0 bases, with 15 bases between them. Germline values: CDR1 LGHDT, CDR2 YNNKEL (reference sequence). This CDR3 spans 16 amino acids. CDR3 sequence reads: CASSLAALPSTDTQYF. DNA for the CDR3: TGTGCCAGCAGCTTAGCGGCTCTGCCTAGCACAGATACGCAGTATTTT.

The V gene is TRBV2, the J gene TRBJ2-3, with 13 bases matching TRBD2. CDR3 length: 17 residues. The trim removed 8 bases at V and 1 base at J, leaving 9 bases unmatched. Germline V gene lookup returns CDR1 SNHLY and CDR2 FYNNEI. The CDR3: CASLGPGLAGRTDTQYF. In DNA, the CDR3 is TGTGCCAGCCTAGGGCCGGGACTAGCGGGGCGCACAGATACGCAGTATTTT.

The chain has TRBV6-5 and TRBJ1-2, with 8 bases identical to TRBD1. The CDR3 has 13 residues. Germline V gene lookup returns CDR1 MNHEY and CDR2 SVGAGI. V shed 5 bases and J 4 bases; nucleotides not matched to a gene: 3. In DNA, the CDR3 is TGTGCCAGCAGTCAGGACAGGGCCTATGGCTACACCTTC. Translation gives CASSQDRAYGYTF.

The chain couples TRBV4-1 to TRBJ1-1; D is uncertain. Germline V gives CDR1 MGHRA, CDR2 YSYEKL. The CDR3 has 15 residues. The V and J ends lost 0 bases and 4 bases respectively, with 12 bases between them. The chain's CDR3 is CASSQDRPGFTEAFF. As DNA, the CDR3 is TGCGCCAGCAGCCAAGATCGCCCGGGGTTCACTGAAGCTTTCTTT.

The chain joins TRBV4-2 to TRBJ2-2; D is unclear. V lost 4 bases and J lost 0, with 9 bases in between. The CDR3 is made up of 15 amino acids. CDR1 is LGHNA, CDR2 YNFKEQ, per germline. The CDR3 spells CASSRSRTNTGELFF. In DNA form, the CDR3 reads TGTGCCAGCAGCCGTTCCAGGACGAACACCGGGGAGCTGTTTTTT.

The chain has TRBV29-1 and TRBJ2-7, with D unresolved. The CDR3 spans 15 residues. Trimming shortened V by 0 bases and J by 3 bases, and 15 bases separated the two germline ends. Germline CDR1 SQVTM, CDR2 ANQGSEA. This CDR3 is CSVEDPAGSFYEQYF. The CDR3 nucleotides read TGCAGCGTTGAAGATCCGGCAGGATCTTTCTACGAGCAGTACTTC.

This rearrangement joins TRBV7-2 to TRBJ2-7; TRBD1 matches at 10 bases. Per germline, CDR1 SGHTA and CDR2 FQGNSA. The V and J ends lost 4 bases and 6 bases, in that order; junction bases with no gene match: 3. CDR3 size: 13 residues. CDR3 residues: CASSSGQGTEQYF. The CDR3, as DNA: TGTGCCAGCAGCTCGGGACAGGGGACCGAGCAGTACTTC.

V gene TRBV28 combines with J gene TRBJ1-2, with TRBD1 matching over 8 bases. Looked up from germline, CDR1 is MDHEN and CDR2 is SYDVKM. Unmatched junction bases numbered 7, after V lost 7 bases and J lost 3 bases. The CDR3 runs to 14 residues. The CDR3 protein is CASTSRGRDYGYTF. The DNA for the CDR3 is TGTGCCAGCACCTCCAGGGGGCGCGACTATGGCTACACCTTC.

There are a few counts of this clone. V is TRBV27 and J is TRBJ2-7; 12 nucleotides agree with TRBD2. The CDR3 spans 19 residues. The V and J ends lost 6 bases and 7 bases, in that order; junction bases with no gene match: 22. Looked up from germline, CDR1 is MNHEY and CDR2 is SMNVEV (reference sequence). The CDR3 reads CASSLRTSGALPRLGEQYF. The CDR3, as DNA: TGTGCCAGCAGCCTCCGGACTAGCGGGGCTCTCCCTCGGTTGGGTGAGCAGTACTTC.

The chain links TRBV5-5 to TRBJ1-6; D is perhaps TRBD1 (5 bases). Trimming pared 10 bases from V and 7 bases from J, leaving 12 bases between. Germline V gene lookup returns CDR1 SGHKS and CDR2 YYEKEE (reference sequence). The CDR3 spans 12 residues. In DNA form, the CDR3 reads TGTGCCTCGCGGAGGGACAATTCACCCCTCCACTTT. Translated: CASRRDNSPLHF.

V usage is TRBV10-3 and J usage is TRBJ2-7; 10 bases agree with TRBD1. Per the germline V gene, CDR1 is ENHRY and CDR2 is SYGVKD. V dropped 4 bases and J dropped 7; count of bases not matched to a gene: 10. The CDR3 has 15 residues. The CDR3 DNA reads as TGTGCCATCAGTGGGACCGGGACAGGGGCAGGGGAGCAGTACTTC. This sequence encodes CAISGTGTGAGEQYF.

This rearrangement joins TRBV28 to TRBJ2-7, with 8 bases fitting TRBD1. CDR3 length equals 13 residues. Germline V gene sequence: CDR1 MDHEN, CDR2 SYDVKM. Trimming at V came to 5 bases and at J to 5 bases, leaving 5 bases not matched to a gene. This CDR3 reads CASSPGGLNEQYF. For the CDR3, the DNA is TGTGCCAGCAGTCCAGGGGGCTTGAACGAGCAGTACTTC.